The sequence of this T cell receptor beta chain was determined in a study of cytomegalovirus exposure and HLA in healthy donors. The V and J ends lost 4 bases and 2 bases respectively, with 11 bases between them. CDR1 and CDR2 from the germline V gene are MNHNY and SVGAGI (reference sequence). The CDR3 is 14 amino acids. 60 Vbeta and 13 Jbeta primers were used in PCR. Clones were sequenced by immunoSEQ multiplex PCR, and TCRdb holds only the in-frame ones, with some missing. The sample has around 110,000 clones; 79% are singletons. Study-wide results and caveats: Later analysis demonstrated an association between a missense DCLRE1C variant and TCR beta V- and J-gene trimming.

A remark on this clone: Its antigen is undetermined.

The chain recombines TRBV6-6 with TRBJ1-2, with D unresolved. The receptor comes from a man aged 25 to 45 in good health and CMV-seropositive. The sequencing sample was made of PBMCs. The CDR3 sequence: CASSSPELNYGYTF. The CDR3 DNA follows: TGTGCCAGCAGTTCCCCGGAGCTCAACTATGGCTACACCTTC.